This T cell receptor beta chain was sequenced during a study of blood T cells in healthy people across ages. Trimming removed 2 bases at V and 2 bases at J, with 15 bases between. CDR3 length: 17 residues. In its sample, this clonotype was seen a few times. Primed by a sample-barcoded 5' primer and a J-beta primer mix, a second PCR proceeded for about 6 to 11 cycles. TCRdb reprocessed the 5' RACE reads with MiXCR, giving one entry per CDR3 protein. The sample has about 780,000 distinct CDR3 sequences; roughly 24% are singletons. These records were also assigned to another study, of T cells of mothers and their children.

The receptor was isolated from a boy younger than 18 in good health. The V call is TRBV12-3 or TRBV12-4, the J call TRBJ2-2, with D unresolved. The source material was blood. The CDR3 protein is CASSLPPPRPNTGELFF. CDR3 DNA sequence: TGTGCCAGCAGTTTACCGCCACCGCGACCAAACACCGGGGAGCTGTTTTTT.